These T cell receptor beta chains were read from a single sample in a study of CD8 T cells in Susac syndrome. One entry per CDR3 protein results from TCRdb running MiXCR on the immunoSEQ multiplex PCR reads. This sample has 180,000 or so distinct CDR3 sequences; over 90% occur once, and the top ten carry 0.099%. Sample: CD4+ T cells from PBMCs. The source of these receptors is a human donor with Susac syndrome. The CDR3 runs from the conserved cysteine through the conserved F or W. A D gene is named only where the DNA matches it firmly. Clone size, where shown, is once, few, many, or a class for clones that have expanded.

abundance	d_gene	v_gene	j_gene	CDR3aa	CDR3nt
NA	TRBD1	TRBV20-1	TRBJ2-7	CSASWTGNEQYF	TGCAGTGCTAGTTGGACAGGGAACGAGCAGTACTTC
NA	NA	TRBV5-1	TRBJ1-1	CASSFWGQGSGNTEAFF	TGCGCCAGCAGTTTCTGGGGCCAGGGGTCGGGGAACACTGAAGCTTTCTTT
NA	NA	TRBV3-1	TRBJ2-1	CASSPQLGLYNEQFF	TGTGCCAGCAGCCCTCAATTGGGCCTATACAATGAGCAGTTCTTC
once	NA	TRBV29-1	TRBJ2-5	CSVFGFETQYF	TGCAGCGTTTTCGGGTTCGAGACCCAGTACTTC
NA	NA	TRBV28	TRBJ2-1	CASSFGGIRNEQFF	TGTGCCAGCAGTTTTGGGGGAATTAGGAATGAGCAGTTCTTC
NA	NA	TRBV20-1	TRBJ2-1	CSARVGPYNEQFF	TGCAGTGCTAGAGTGGGTCCCTACAATGAGCAGTTCTTC
NA	NA	TRBV14	TRBJ2-5	CASSQERDTETQYF	TGTGCCAGCAGCCAAGAACGGGACACAGAGACCCAGTACTTC
NA	NA	TRBV28	TRBJ1-2	CASSFPETANYGYTF	TGTGCCAGCAGTTTCCCCGAAACCGCTAACTATGGCTACACCTTC
NA	TRBD2	TRBV20-1	TRBJ2-1	CSARGATSGISREQFF	TGCAGTGCTAGAGGCGCGACTAGCGGCATCTCTAGGGAGCAGTTCTTC
NA	NA	TRBV6-5	TRBJ2-7	CASSRIAVTSPEQYF	TGTGCCAGCAGTCGGATAGCCGTCACCTCCCCCGAGCAGTACTTC
NA	NA	TRBV2	TRBJ1-5	CASSDRGRESNQPQHF	TGTGCCAGCAGTGACAGGGGCAGGGAGAGCAATCAGCCCCAGCATTTT
NA	TRBD2	TRBV20-1	TRBJ2-3	CSARDGGLAGATDTQYF	TGCAGTGCTAGAGATGGAGGGTTAGCGGGGGCCACAGATACGCAGTATTTT
NA	TRBD2	TRBV10-3	TRBJ2-7	CAIQRTSSDEQYF	TGTGCCATCCAGAGGACTAGTTCCGACGAGCAGTACTTC
NA	NA	TRBV30	TRBJ1-5	CAWSKTTGLQPQLF	TGTGCCTGGAGTAAAACGACAGGACTTCAGCCCCAGCTTTTT
NA	NA	TRBV20-1	TRBJ2-2	CSARDARDQVPGELFF	TGCAGTGCTAGAGACGCCCGAGACCAGGTTCCCGGGGAGCTGTTTTTT
once	NA	TRBV7-9	TRBJ1-5	CASSLPSQPQHF	TGTGCCAGCAGCTTACCGTCTCAGCCCCAGCATTTT
NA	NA	TRBV15	TRBJ2-1	CATSRGPTRGQREQFF	TGTGCCACCAGCAGAGGTCCGACCCGGGGCCAGAGGGAGCAGTTCTTC
NA	NA	TRBV20-1	TRBJ1-6	CSAIRGGNNSPLHF	TGCAGTGCTATTCGAGGGGGGAATAATTCACCCCTCCACTTT
NA	NA	TRBV7-9	TRBJ1-5	CAIAPGPGTNQPQHF	TGTGCCATCGCGCCCGGGCCAGGCACAAATCAGCCCCAGCATTTT
NA	TRBD2	TRBV5-1	TRBJ2-3	CASSLAGYWREGTDTQYF	TGCGCCAGCAGCTTGGCAGGGTACTGGCGGGAGGGCACAGATACGCAGTATTTT
NA	NA	TRBV24-1	TRBJ2-2	CATSDPAANTGELFF	TGTGCCACCAGTGATCCGGCGGCAAACACCGGGGAGCTGTTTTTT
NA	NA	TRBV14	TRBJ2-5	CASSPTRVGETQYF	TGTGCCAGCAGCCCCACGCGGGTGGGAGAGACCCAGTACTTC
NA	TRBD1	TRBV6-5	TRBJ2-7	CASRQSGTGTYEQYF	TGTGCCAGCAGACAGTCCGGGACAGGGACCTACGAGCAGTACTTC
once	NA	TRBV6-5	TRBJ1-1	CASSSGTTEAFF	TGTGCCAGCAGCTCCGGGACAACTGAAGCTTTCTTT
NA	NA	TRBV5-4	TRBJ1-4	CASSRDRPATNEKLFF	TGTGCCAGCAGTCGTGACAGGCCAGCAACTAATGAAAAACTGTTTTTT
few	NA	TRBV29-1	TRBJ1-1	CSVARQGNTEAFF	TGCAGCGTTGCTAGACAAGGGAACACTGAAGCTTTCTTT
NA	TRBD2	TRBV6-2/TRBV6-3	TRBJ2-2	CASTQRGDNTGELFF	TGTGCCAGCACTCAGCGGGGGGATAACACCGGGGAGCTGTTTTTT
NA	NA	TRBV29-1	TRBJ2-1	CSAHIGAHSPNEQFF	TGCAGCGCCCACATTGGGGCCCATTCACCCAATGAGCAGTTCTTC
once	TRBD2	TRBV5-4	TRBJ2-1	CASSPQGLAVNEQFF	TGTGCCAGCAGCCCCCAGGGACTAGCGGTAAATGAGCAGTTCTTC
once	TRBD1	TRBV18	TRBJ2-5	CASSPLTGGQETQYF	TGTGCCAGCTCACCATTAACAGGGGGCCAAGAGACCCAGTACTTC
NA	TRBD1	TRBV12-3/TRBV12-4	TRBJ1-4	CASSLPGQGTEKLFF	TGTGCCAGCAGCTTACCGGGACAGGGGACTGAAAAACTGTTTTTT
NA	NA	TRBV7-3	TRBJ2-1	CASSLRRDTSSGQFF	TGTGCCAGCAGCTTACGGAGGGACACATCCTCAGGGCAGTTCTTC
NA	NA	TRBV28	TRBJ1-5	CASSGHQPQHF	TGTGCCAGCAGTGGACATCAGCCCCAGCATTTT
NA	NA	TRBV6-1	TRBJ1-2	CASSSLTYRGGYGYTF	TGTGCCAGCAGCTCCCTGACGTACCGGGGAGGCTATGGCTACACCTTC
NA	NA	TRBV9	TRBJ2-2	CASSVALGRSGELFF	TGTGCCAGCAGCGTAGCTTTAGGAAGGAGTGGGGAGCTGTTTTTT
NA	NA	TRBV12-3/TRBV12-4	TRBJ1-1	CASSLGLGGTGSAFF	TGTGCCAGCAGTTTAGGCTTAGGTGGCACAGGGTCGGCTTTCTTT
NA	NA	TRBV12-3/TRBV12-4	TRBJ1-5	CASNIGPARQPQHF	TGTGCCAGCAACATAGGACCCGCCAGGCAGCCCCAGCATTTT
NA	NA	TRBV18	TRBJ1-3	CASSPDSGNTIYF	TGTGCCAGCTCACCCGACTCTGGAAACACCATATATTTT
NA	TRBD2	TRBV20-1	TRBJ2-7	CSAREDSGSSYEQYF	TGCAGTGCTAGGGAAGACAGCGGGAGCTCCTACGAGCAGTACTTC
NA	TRBD1	TRBV5-1	TRBJ2-7	CASSRDRNYEQYF	TGCGCCAGCAGCCGGGACAGAAACTACGAGCAGTACTTC
NA	TRBD1	TRBV20-1	TRBJ2-5	CSARGQGRETQYF	TGCAGTGCCCGAGGACAGGGTCGAGAGACCCAGTACTTC
NA	NA	TRBV6-5	TRBJ2-5	CASSPTAGETQYF	TGTGCCAGCAGTCCGACGGCCGGAGAGACCCAGTACTTC
NA	NA	TRBV20-1	TRBJ1-5	CSAREAMSNQPQHF	TGCAGTGCTAGAGAGGCCATGAGCAATCAGCCCCAGCATTTT
NA	NA	TRBV30	TRBJ1-2	CAWSVEGGESGFNYGYTF	TGTGCCTGGAGTGTAGAGGGGGGCGAATCGGGCTTCAACTATGGCTACACCTTC
NA	NA	TRBV6-6	TRBJ2-1	CASSLWSSGENNEQFF	TGTGCCAGCAGTTTATGGAGTAGCGGAGAAAACAATGAGCAGTTCTTC
NA	NA	TRBV10-3	TRBJ2-1	CAISGRNEQFF	TGTGCCATCAGCGGGAGAAATGAGCAGTTCTTC
NA	NA	TRBV20-1	TRBJ2-5	CSAITLTPGETQYF	TGCAGTGCTATCACTCTTACCCCGGGGGAGACCCAGTACTTC
NA	NA	TRBV20-1	TRBJ1-5	CSARFLGGSNQPQHF	TGCAGTGCTAGGTTCTTGGGAGGGAGCAATCAGCCCCAGCATTTT
once	NA	TRBV18	TRBJ2-1	CASSRRGDEQFF	TGTGCCAGCTCCCGCAGGGGCGATGAGCAGTTCTTC
NA	NA	TRBV9	TRBJ2-5	CASSPAPKRGFETQYF	TGTGCCAGCAGCCCCGCACCCAAACGCGGTTTTGAGACCCAGTACTTC